This entry lists 15 T cell receptor beta chains sequenced from one sample in a study of blood T cells in healthy people across ages. Sample-barcoded 5' priming and a J-beta primer mix drove a second PCR of about 6 to 12 cycles. TCRdb used MiXCR to reprocess the 5' RACE reads, holding one entry per CDR3 protein. The profile shows some 890,000 distinct CDR3 sequences, 29% of them singletons. This sample was also put to use in a study of T cells of mothers and their children.

The specimen was blood. The receptors stem from a woman in her thirties or forties in good health.

The rearrangement joins TRBV5-5 to TRBJ2-7; tentatively, D is TRBD1 or TRBD2 (6 bases each). This CDR3 is 14 amino acids long. With 5 bases removed from V and 4 bases from J, the gap between germline ends came to 16 bases. Looked up from germline, CDR1 is SGHKS and CDR2 is YYEKEE (reference sequence). This CDR3 is CASSSLQGRYEQYF. CDR3 DNA sequence: TGTGCCAGCAGTTCTTTGCAGGGGAGGTACGAGCAGTACTTC.

As regards this clonotype: A much larger clone is a single base away; this may be a read error. This chain connects TRBV4-1 to TRBJ2-5; the D gene could be TRBD1 or TRBD2 (5 bases each). Germline CDR1 is MGHRA and CDR2 is YSYEKL. V gave up 2 bases and J gave up 2 bases, with 12 bases separating them. The CDR3 has 15 residues. CDR3 loop: CASSQSREGQETQYF. DNA for the CDR3: TGCGCCAGCAGCCAATCCCGCGAGGGGCAAGAGACCCAGTACTTC.

The sample holds a few counts of this clonotype. The V gene is TRBV7-9, the J gene TRBJ1-2; D gene ambiguous. Germline CDR1 reads SEHNR; CDR2 reads FQNEAQ (reference sequence). The CDR3 loop spans 15 amino acids. The V end was cut by 4 bases, the J end by 4 bases, with 16 bases between. CDR3 amino acids: CASSSTDRYGYGYTF. DNA of the CDR3: TGTGCCAGCAGCTCCACGGACCGTTATGGCTATGGCTACACCTTC.

This clonotype was picked up many times. The V and J genes are TRBV4-1 and TRBJ2-5, with a weak D call TRBD1 (6 bases). Looked up from germline, CDR1 is MGHRA and CDR2 is YSYEKL. Deletions cut 5 bases from V and 2 bases from J, with 21 bases between. This CDR3 is 17 amino acids long. CDR3 loop: CASSGDGDNTIQETQYF. CDR3 DNA: TGCGCCAGCAGCGGTGACGGGGACAATACAATACAAGAGACCCAGTACTTC.

This clonotype was observed many times. The rearrangement joins TRBV20-1 to TRBJ2-7; 7 nucleotides agree with TRBD1. CDR3 size: 12 residues. CDR1 and CDR2 (germline): DFQATT, SNEGSKA (reference sequence). The CDR3 region is CRPGQISYEQYF. The CDR3 DNA reads TGCAGACCGGGACAGATCTCCTACGAGCAGTACTTC.

This clonotype was seen at least ten times. This rearrangement joins TRBV4-3 to TRBJ2-1; 7 bases are a match to TRBD1. The CDR3 length is 16 residues. Trimming cost V 4 bases and J 3 bases; bases outside gene matches: 9. The germline V gene has CDR1 LGHNA and CDR2 YSLEER. CDR3 coding DNA: TGCGCCAGCAGCCGAGGGGACAGTGTTAACTACAATGAGCAGTTCTTC. It is translated as CASSRGDSVNYNEQFF.

This chain links TRBV2 with TRBJ2-2, with 7 nucleotides matching TRBD2. Germline assignment: CDR1 SNHLY and CDR2 FYNNEI. CDR3 length equals 18 residues. J was trimmed by 0 bases and V by 3 bases; bases with no gene match: 10. Here the CDR3 reads CASSDSIISGTNTGELFF. CDR3 nucleotide sequence: TGTGCCAGCAGTGATTCTATTATAAGCGGGACGAACACCGGGGAGCTGTTTTTT.

This chain links TRBV15 with TRBJ1-6; D is possibly TRBD1 (6 bases). The germline V and J ends were trimmed by 7 bases and 7 bases, with 17 bases remaining between them. The CDR3 length is 15 residues. Germline assignment: CDR1 LNHNV and CDR2 YYDKDF (reference sequence). The CDR3 here is CATTQLGAGNSPLHF. The CDR3 DNA reads TGTGCCACCACCCAATTGGGGGCGGGAAATTCACCCCTCCACTTT.

Note on this clonotype: It may be a read error: a sequence one base away is much more abundant. The chain employs TRBV7-9 and TRBJ1-2, with D perhaps TRBD1 (5 bases). Germline values: CDR1 SEHNR, CDR2 FQNEAQ (reference sequence). This CDR3 contains 12 residues. The CDR3 region is CSSSSGHYGYTF. The CDR3 nucleotides are TGTTCCAGCAGCTCGGGACACTATGGCTACACCTTC.

This clonotype showed up many times. The V call is TRBV7-2, the J call TRBJ2-1; TRBD1 matches 7 bases. CDR1 SGHTA and CDR2 FQGNSA come from the germline V gene. This CDR3 contains 15 residues. V shed 4 bases and J 6 bases; nucleotides not matched to a gene: 9. CDR3 sequence (DNA): TGTGCCAGCAGCTCCCGGGCTAGGACAGGCAATGAGCAGTTCTTC. The encoded protein is CASSSRARTGNEQFF.

The chain couples TRBV3-1 to TRBJ2-5; 7 bases are shared with TRBD2. This CDR3 spans 15 amino acids. Looked up from germline, CDR1 is LGHDT and CDR2 is YNNKEL (reference sequence). The V and J ends lost 4 bases and 7 bases, in that order; junction bases with no gene match: 12. CDR3 residues: CASSPTGRGMGTQYF. DNA of the CDR3: TGTGCCAGCAGCCCCACCGGGCGGGGGATGGGGACCCAGTACTTC.

This chain uses TRBV5-1 with TRBJ2-1; 10 bases map to TRBD2. The germline CDR1 and CDR2 sequences are SGHRS and YFSETQ. The CDR3 has 17 residues. Losses at the gene ends were 0 bases for V and 2 bases for J; bases not matched to a gene: 5. The CDR3 is CASSLESAGGAYNEQFF. The CDR3 coding sequence is TGCGCCAGCAGCTTGGAATCAGCGGGAGGGGCCTACAATGAGCAGTTCTTC.

J is TRBJ1-2 and V is TRBV9, with a possible D match to TRBD1 (5 bases). The V end lost 7 bases, the J end lost 5 bases, and 15 bases lay between the germline ends. Germline V gene sequence: CDR1 SGDLS, CDR2 YYNGEE. The CDR3 runs to 13 residues. In DNA form, the CDR3 reads TGTGCCAGCGATGGGACCAGCCCATATGGCTACACCTTC. Protein sequence: CASDGTSPYGYTF. Filled out from reference TRBV9 and TRBJ1-2, the complete variable domain reads DSGVTQTPKHLITATGQRVTLRCSPRSGDLSVYWYQQSLDQGLQFLIQYYNGEERAKGNILERFSAQQFPDLHSELNLSSLELGDSALYFCASDGTSPYGYTFGSGTRLTVV.

The chain is built from TRBV6-6 and TRBJ1-2, with D tentatively TRBD1 (5 bases). From germline, CDR1 is MNHNY and CDR2 SVGAGI (reference sequence). Between the trimmed V and J ends, which lost 6 bases and 6 bases, there was a span of 11 bases. The length of the CDR3 is 12 residues. The DNA for the CDR3 is TGTGCCAGCAGCCCCAGGGAAGATGGCTACACCTTC. As protein: CASSPREDGYTF.

This chain links TRBV29-1 with TRBJ1-1, with TRBD1 as a possible D gene (5 bases). The V gene lost 4 bases and the J gene lost 2 bases, with 14 bases spanning the gap. This CDR3 has 14 amino acids. The germline V gene encodes CDR1 SQVTM and CDR2 ANQGSEA. In nucleotides, the CDR3 is TGCAGCGTTGTACTTACGACAGTAAACACTGAAGCTTTCTTT. Residues: CSVVLTTVNTEAFF.